This T cell receptor (beta chain) originates from a study of T cells in Graves' hyperthyroidism and ophthalmopathy. RNA transcripts provided the source from which TCR beta CDR3 regions were amplified. The HTBI primer set drove a first-round RT-PCR of the TCR CDR3. One entry per CDR3 protein results from TCRdb running MiXCR on the multiplex PCR reads. The sample records 500,000 to 800,000 distinct CDR3 sequences, approximately 14% being singletons. The germline gives CDR1 SGHTA, CDR2 FQGNSA. The length of the CDR3 is 16 residues. Trimming took 5 bases from V and 1 from J; bases not matched to a gene: 8. Exclusion of a patient resulted from uncontrolled infection, other autoimmune disease, pregnancy or lactation. This clonotype was picked up many times.

Input material: blood. The rearrangement uses TRBV7-2 and TRBJ1-1; 9 bases are shared with TRBD1. The sequence was collected from a woman aged 50 to 60 with Graves' ophthalmopathy. The CDR3 reads CASSRQPGQGNTEAFF. CDR3 bases: TGTGCCAGCAGCCGTCAGCCGGGACAGGGGAACACTGAAGCTTTCTTT.